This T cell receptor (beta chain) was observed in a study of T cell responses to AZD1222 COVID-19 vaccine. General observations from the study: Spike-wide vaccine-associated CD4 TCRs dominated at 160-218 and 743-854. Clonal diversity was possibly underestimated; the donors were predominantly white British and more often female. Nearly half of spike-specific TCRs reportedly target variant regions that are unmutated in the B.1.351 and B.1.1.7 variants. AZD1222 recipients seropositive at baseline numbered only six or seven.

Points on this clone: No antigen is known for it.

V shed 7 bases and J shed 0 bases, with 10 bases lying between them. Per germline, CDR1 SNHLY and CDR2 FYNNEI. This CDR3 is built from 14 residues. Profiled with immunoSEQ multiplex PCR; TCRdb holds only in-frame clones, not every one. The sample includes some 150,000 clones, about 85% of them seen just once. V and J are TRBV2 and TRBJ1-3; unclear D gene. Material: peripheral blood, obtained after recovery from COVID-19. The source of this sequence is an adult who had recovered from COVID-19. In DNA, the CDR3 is TGTGCCAGCACCTCAGGTACCTCTGGAAACACCATATATTTT. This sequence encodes CASTSGTSGNTIYF.